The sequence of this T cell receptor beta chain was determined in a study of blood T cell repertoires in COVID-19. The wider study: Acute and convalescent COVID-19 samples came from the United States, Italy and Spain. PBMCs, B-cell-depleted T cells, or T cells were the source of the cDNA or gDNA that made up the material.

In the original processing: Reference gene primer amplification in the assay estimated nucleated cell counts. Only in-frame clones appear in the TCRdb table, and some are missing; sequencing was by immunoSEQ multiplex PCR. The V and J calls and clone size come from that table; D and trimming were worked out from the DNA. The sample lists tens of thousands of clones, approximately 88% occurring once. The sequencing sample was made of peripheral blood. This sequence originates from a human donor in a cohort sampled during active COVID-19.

CDR3 nucleotide sequence: TGCAGTGCTAGTCACCCGACTAGGGGAGGAGAGACCCAGTACTTC. Protein: CSASHPTRGGETQYF. The chain links TRBV20-1 to TRBJ2-5; D perhaps matches TRBD2 (6 bases). CDR1 and CDR2 from the germline V gene are DFQATT and SNEGSKA (reference sequence). The V gene lost 3 bases and the J gene lost 4 bases, with 18 bases spanning the gap. CDR3 length: 15 amino acids.